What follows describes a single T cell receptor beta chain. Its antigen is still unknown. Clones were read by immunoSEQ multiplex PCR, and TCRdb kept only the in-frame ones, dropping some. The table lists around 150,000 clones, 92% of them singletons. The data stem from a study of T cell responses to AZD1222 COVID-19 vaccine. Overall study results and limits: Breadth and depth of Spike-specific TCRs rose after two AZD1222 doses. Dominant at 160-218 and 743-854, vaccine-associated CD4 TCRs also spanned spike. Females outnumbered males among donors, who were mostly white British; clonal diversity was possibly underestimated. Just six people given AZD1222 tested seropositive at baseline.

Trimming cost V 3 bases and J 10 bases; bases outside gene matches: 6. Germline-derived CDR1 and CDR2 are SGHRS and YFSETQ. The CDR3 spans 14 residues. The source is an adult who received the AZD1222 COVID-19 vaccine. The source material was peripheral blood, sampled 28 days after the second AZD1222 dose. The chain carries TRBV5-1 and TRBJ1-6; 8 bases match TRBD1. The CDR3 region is CASSSSRGRSPLHF. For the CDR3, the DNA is TGCGCCAGCAGCTCATCCAGGGGGCGGTCACCCCTCCACTTT.